The rows below give T cell receptor beta chains drawn from one sample of a study of blood T cell repertoires in COVID-19. The data were produced by immunoSEQ multiplex PCR, yet TCRdb's version contains in-frame clones alone and is incomplete. This table has about 220,000 clones, roughly 84% appearing once. Sequencing was performed on peripheral blood. These receptors were collected from a woman aged 55-75 years who had recovered from COVID-19. CDR3s include the opening cysteine and the closing phenylalanine or tryptophan. The D gene is left open where the match is weak. Only part of the rows carry a size: once, few, many, or a class if the clone is expanded.

V	size	D	J	DNA	CDR3
TRBV7-2	NA	TRBD1	TRBJ2-5	TGTGCCAGCACTACAGGGGGCGGAGAGACCCAGTACTTC	CASTTGGGETQYF
TRBV7-2	NA	NA	TRBJ2-3	TGCGCCAGCAGCCCAAATCCGGGACTAGATACGCAGTATTTT	CASSPNPGLDTQYF
TRBV11-2	NA	TRBD1	TRBJ2-5	TGTGCCAGCAGCCGTAGGACAGGGGGGGATCAAGAGACCCAGTACTTC	CASSRRTGGDQETQYF
TRBV5-6	NA	NA	TRBJ1-5	TGTGCCAGCAGCTTGGGATGGGCGCAGGGCGATCAGCCCCAGCATTTT	CASSLGWAQGDQPQHF
TRBV2	NA	TRBD2	TRBJ2-5	TGTGCCAGCAGTGGGACTTATGGGACTAGCGGGGAAGAGACCCAGTACTTC	CASSGTYGTSGEETQYF
TRBV6-2/TRBV6-3	NA	TRBD1	TRBJ1-2	TGTGCCAGCAGTTACGGTCGGACAGGGCCCTATGGCTACACCTTC	CASSYGRTGPYGYTF
TRBV2	many	TRBD1	TRBJ1-2	TGTGCCAGCAACCAACAGGGGCGCTATGGCTACACCTTC	CASNQQGRYGYTF
TRBV5-8	NA	TRBD1	TRBJ2-7	TGTGCCAGCAGCTTGGGAACGAGTACAGGGGTCTCCTACGAGCAGTACTTC	CASSLGTSTGVSYEQYF
TRBV30	NA	NA	TRBJ1-2	TGTGCCTGGAGTCCGCCCCGGACCGGGATTTTTGGCTACACCTTC	CAWSPPRTGIFGYTF
TRBV11-2	NA	NA	TRBJ1-4	TGTGCCAGCAGCGCCTACGGTGAAAAACTGTTTTTT	CASSAYGEKLFF
TRBV4-1	NA	TRBD2	TRBJ2-2	TGCGCCAGCAGCCAAGGGCGGCTAGCGGGGCGGAACACCGGGGAGCTGTTTTTT	CASSQGRLAGRNTGELFF
TRBV3-1/TRBV3-2	once	NA	TRBJ2-1	TGTGCCAGCAGCCAAGTGAACTTGCGCCATGAGCAGTTCTTC	CASSQVNLRHEQFF
TRBV12-2	NA	NA	TRBJ2-3	TGTGCAAGTCGCTTAGCGCCCAGCGAAGCGGTAGTACTTCCAGATACGCAGTATTTT	CASRLAPSEAVVLPDTQYF
TRBV4-1	NA	NA	TRBJ1-3	TGCGCCAGCAGCCAAGTAATCCAGCAGGCTCTTTTCTCTGGAAACACCATATATTTT	CASSQVIQQALFSGNTIYF
TRBV2	few	NA	TRBJ1-4	TGTGCCAGCAAGAGGGCAGAAAGCCCTAATGAAAAACTGTTTTTT	CASKRAESPNEKLFF
TRBV9	NA	NA	TRBJ2-3	TGTGCCAGCAGCGTAGGGGGGGACACAGATACGCAGTATTTT	CASSVGGDTDTQYF
TRBV6-1	NA	TRBD1	TRBJ2-4	TGTGCCAGCAGTGAGGGACAGGGGGTAACCAAAAACATTCAGTACTTC	CASSEGQGVTKNIQYF
TRBV10-1	NA	NA	TRBJ2-1	TGCGCCAGAACTAGACGGGTTAGAGAGCAGTTCTTC	CARTRRVREQFF
TRBV4-1	few	NA	TRBJ1-1	TGCGCCAGCAGCGAGGGGGATAGCATTGAAGCTTTCTTT	CASSEGDSIEAFF
TRBV19	NA	NA	TRBJ1-1	TGTGCCAGTAGTTATCGCGGCAGGGCAAACACTGAAGCTTTCTTT	CASSYRGRANTEAFF
TRBV11-2	NA	NA	TRBJ1-4	TGTGCCAGCAGCTTAACCCAGAATGAAAAACTGTTTTTT	CASSLTQNEKLFF
TRBV27	once	TRBD1	TRBJ1-2	TGTGCCAGCAGAGGACAGGGTTCTCGCTACACCTTC	CASRGQGSRYTF
TRBV25-1	NA	NA	TRBJ1-6	TGTGCCAGCAGCCAAATTTATAATTCACCCCTCCACTTT	CASSQIYNSPLHF
TRBV4-3	NA	NA	TRBJ2-2	TGCGCCAGCAGCCAAGAGCACGGGGCCGGGGAGCTGTTTTTT	CASSQEHGAGELFF